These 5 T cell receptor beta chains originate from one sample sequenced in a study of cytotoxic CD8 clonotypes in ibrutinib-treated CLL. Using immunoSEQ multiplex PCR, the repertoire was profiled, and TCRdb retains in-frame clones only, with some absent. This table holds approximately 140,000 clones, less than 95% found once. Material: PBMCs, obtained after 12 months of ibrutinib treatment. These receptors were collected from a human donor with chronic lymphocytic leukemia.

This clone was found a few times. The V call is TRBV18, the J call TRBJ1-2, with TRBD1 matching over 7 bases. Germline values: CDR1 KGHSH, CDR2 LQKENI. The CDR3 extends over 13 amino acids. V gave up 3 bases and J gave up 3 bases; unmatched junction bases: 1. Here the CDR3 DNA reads TGTGCCAGCTCACCCGGGACAGACTATGGCTACACCTTC. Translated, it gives CASSPGTDYGYTF.

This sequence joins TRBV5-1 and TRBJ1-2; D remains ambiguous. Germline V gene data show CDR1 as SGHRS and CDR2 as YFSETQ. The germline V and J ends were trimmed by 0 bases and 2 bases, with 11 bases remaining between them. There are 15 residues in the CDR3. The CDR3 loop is CASSLGYEPNYGYTF. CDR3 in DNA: TGCGCCAGCAGCTTGGGGTACGAGCCGAACTATGGCTACACCTTC. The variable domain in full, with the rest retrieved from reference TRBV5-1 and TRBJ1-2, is KAGVTQTPRYLIKTRGQQVTLSCSPISGHRSVSWYQQTPGQGLQFLFEYFSETQRNKGNFPGRFSGRQFSNSRSEMNVSTLELGDSALYLCASSLGYEPNYGYTFGSGTRLTVV.

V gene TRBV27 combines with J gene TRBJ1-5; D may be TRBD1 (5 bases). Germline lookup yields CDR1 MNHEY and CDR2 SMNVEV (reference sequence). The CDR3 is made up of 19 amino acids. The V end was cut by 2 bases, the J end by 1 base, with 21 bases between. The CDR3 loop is CASSLGSRERWLSNQPQHF. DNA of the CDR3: TGTGCCAGCAGTTTAGGAAGCAGGGAACGGTGGTTGAGCAATCAGCCCCAGCATTTT.

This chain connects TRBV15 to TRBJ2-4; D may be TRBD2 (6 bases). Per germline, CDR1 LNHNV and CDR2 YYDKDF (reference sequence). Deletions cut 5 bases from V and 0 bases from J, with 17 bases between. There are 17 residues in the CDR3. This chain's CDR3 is CATSPHGGNLAKNIQYF. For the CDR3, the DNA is TGTGCCACCAGCCCCCACGGGGGAAATTTAGCCAAAAACATTCAGTACTTC.

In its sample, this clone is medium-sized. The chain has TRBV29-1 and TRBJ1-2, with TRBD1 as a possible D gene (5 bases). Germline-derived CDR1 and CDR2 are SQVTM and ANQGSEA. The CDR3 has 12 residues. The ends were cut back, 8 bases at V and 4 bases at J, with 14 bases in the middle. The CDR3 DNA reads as TGCAGCACAAACCGGGACCCCTATGGCTACACCTTC. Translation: CSTNRDPYGYTF.